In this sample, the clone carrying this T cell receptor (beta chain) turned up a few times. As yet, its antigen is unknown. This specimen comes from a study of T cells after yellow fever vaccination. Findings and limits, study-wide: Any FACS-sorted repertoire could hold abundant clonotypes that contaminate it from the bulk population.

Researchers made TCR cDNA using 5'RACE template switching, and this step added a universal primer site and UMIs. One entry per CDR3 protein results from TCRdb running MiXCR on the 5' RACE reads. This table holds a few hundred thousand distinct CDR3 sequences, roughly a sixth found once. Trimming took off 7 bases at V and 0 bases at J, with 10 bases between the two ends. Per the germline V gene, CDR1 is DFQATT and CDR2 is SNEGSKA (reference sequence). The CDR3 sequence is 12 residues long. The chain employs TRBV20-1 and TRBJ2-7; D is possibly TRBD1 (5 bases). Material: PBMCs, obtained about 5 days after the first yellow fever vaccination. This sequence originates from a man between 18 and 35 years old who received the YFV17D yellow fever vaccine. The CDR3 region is CSVIQDSYEQYF. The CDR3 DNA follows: TGCAGTGTAATACAGGACTCCTACGAGCAGTACTTC.